This T cell receptor (beta chain) emerged from a study of shared clonotypes between healthy human individuals. Clones were read by immunoSEQ multiplex PCR, and TCRdb kept only the in-frame ones, dropping some. This table has 2.3 million or so clones, more than 85% appearing once. The CDR3 consists of 16 residues. Trimming shortened V by 0 bases and J by 4 bases, and 12 bases separated the two germline ends. Germline CDR1 and CDR2: SEHNR and FQNEAQ (reference sequence). The chain uses TRBV7-9 and TRBJ2-2; TRBD1 or TRBD2 may be the D gene (5 bases each). Sequenced material: naive CD4+ T cells from PBMCs. Specified subset: CD45RA+ positively selected. The TCR was taken from a man younger than 35 in good health. Some clones in this sample may be carry-over from other donors' samples. CDR3 in amino acids: CASSLAGAGPTGELFF. For the CDR3, the DNA is TGTGCCAGCAGCTTAGCCGGGGCAGGACCCACCGGGGAGCTGTTTTTT.